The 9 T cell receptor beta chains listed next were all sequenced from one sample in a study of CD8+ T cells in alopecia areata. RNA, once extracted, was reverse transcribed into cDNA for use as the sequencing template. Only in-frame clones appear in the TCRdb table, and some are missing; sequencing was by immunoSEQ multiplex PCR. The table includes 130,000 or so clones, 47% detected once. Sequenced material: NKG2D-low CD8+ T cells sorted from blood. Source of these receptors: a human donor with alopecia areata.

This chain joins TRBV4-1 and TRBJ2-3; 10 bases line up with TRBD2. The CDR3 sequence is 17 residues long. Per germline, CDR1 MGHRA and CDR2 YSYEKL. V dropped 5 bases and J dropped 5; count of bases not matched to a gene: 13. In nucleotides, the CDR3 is TGCGCCAGCAGCGGACAGCGGGAGGGCCCTCTGAGAGATACGCAGTATTTT. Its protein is CASSGQREGPLRDTQYF.

The CDR3: CSVEDRDNTEAFF. The CDR3 nucleotides read TGCAGCGTTGAGGACAGGGACAACACTGAAGCTTTCTTT. This chain connects TRBV29-1 to TRBJ1-1, with 8 bases aligning to TRBD1. This CDR3 is built from 13 residues. The germline CDR1 and CDR2 sequences are SQVTM and ANQGSEA. The junction had 2 bases not matched to a gene; V was cut back by 3 bases and J by 2 bases.

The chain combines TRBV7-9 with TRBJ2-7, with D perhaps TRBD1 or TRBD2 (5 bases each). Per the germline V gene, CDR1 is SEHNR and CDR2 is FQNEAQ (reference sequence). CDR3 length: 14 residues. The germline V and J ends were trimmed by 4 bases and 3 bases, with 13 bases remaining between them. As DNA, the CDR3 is TGTGCCAGCAGCTCAGGAATGGGGGACTACGAGCAGTACTTC. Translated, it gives CASSSGMGDYEQYF.

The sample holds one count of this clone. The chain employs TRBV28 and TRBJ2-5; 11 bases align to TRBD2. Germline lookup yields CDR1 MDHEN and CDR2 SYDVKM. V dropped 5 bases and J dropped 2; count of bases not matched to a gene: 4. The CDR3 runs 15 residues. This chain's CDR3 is CASSPGLAVQETQYF. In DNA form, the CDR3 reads TGTGCCAGCAGTCCGGGACTAGCGGTTCAAGAGACCCAGTACTTC.

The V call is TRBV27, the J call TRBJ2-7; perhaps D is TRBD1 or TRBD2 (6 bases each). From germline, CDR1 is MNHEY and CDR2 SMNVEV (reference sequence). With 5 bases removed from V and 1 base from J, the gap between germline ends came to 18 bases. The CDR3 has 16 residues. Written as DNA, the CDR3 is TGTGCCAGCAGTATTACAGGGAGCGGGTTGTCCTACGAGCAGTACTTC. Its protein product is CASSITGSGLSYEQYF.

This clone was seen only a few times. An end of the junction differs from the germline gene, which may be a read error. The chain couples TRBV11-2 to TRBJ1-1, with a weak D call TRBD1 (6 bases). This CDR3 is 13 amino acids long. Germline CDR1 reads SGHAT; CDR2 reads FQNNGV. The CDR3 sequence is CASSQVLLKDSAF. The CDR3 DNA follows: TGTGCCAGCAGCCAAGTACTACTCAAGGACAGCGCTTTT.

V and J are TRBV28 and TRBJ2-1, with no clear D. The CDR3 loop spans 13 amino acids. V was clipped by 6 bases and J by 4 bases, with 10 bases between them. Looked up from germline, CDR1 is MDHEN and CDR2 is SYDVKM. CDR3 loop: CASRPLGYNEQFF. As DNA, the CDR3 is TGTGCCAGCAGACCTTTGGGGTACAATGAGCAGTTCTTC.

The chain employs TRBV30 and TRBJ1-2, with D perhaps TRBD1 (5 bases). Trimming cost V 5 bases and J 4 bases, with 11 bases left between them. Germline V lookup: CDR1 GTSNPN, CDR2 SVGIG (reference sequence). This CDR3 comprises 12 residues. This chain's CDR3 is CAWGGEGYGYTF. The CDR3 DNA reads TGTGCCTGGGGAGGGGAGGGCTATGGCTACACCTTC. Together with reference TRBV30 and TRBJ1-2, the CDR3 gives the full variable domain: SQTIHQWPATLVQPVGSPLSLECTVEGTSNPNLYWYRQAAGRGLQLLFYSVGIGQISSEVPQNLSASRPQDRQFILSSKKLLLSDSGFYLCAWGGEGYGYTFGSGTRLTVV.

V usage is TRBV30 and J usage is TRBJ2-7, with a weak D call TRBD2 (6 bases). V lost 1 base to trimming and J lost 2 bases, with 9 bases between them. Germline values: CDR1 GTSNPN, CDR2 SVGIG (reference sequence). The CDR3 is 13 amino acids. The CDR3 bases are TGTGCCTGGAGTGGGGCGGGGACCTACGAGCAGTACTTC. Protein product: CAWSGAGTYEQYF.